This T cell receptor beta chain was observed in a study of CD8+ T cells in alopecia areata (dated by TCRdb to between 2017 and 2018). A note on the overall study: Treated patients were enrolled in an open-label pilot trial of oral tofacitinib at 5 to 10 mg twice daily for moderate-to-severe alopecia areata. Patients stayed on tofacitinib for 6 to 18 months and then had 6 months of follow-up off drug so that delayed response and recurrence could be assessed. To study T cell clonal expansion in alopecia areata, the researchers applied high-throughput TCRbeta sequencing to both the C3H/HeJ mouse model and human patients. In humans, TCRbeta sequencing was performed on scalp tissue and on sorted CD4+ and CD8+ peripheral blood T cells from healthy controls and from patients with patchy or totalis/universalis alopecia areata. Patients on tofacitinib were biopsied at baseline and after 4 and 24 weeks of treatment, and several of the patients also had a later scalp biopsy. Scalp clonality was compared across normal scalp (n=4), patchy alopecia areata scalp (n=8), and alopecia totalis/universalis scalp (n=8). RNA came from the PAXgene miRNA kit for fixed scalp, the miRNeasy kit for PBMCs, and the RNeasy kit for mouse skin. TCRbeta CDR3 regions were amplified by immunoSEQ multiplex PCR using 35 Vbeta forward and 13 Jbeta reverse primers. What the work shows at the level of the full study, not this receptor alone: Compared with normal scalp, lesional scalp had higher clonality and more expanded CD8+ clones, particularly in alopecia totalis/universalis, a pattern that suggests antigenic drive. Unlike mouse skin, which is dominated by gammadelta T cells, normal human skin has resident alphabeta T cells that are also sequenced, and this complicates analysis of the scalp TCR repertoire. Compared with mice, TCR sequences shared between patients were less clear, possibly partly because of HLA diversity across the patient population.

The sample holds one count of this clone. Its antigen target is currently unknown. No qualities accompany the bases; no much larger clone lies one base away. Interpreted using the paper, the time point label stands for: baseline before oral tofacitinib. Peripheral blood and lesional scalp punch biopsies were obtained from patients with alopecia areata. After PBMCs were isolated by density centrifugation and stained for CD3, CD4 and CD8, a FACSAria was used to sort CD4+ and CD8+ T cells. The CDR3 covers 16 residues, taking in both the cysteine and the phenylalanine. Here the CDR3 DNA is all that survives: 48 bases in frame from base 1. V is cut back by 4 bases and J by 2 bases, with 5 bases in the junction unmatched. Looking up the germline V gene yields CDR1 SGHDT and CDR2 YYEEEE. Library method: the immunoSEQ multiplex PCR assay. RNA was extracted from all samples and reverse transcribed into cDNA, which served as template for TCR sequencing. SuperScript III was used for first-strand cDNA synthesis, primed with a 2:1 mix of oligo-dT and random hexamers. Amplification bias was assessed with a synthetic immune receptor repertoire, and residual bias was removed computationally. Regarding the original processing steps: Raw reads were preprocessed to remove errors, and CDR3 was defined by IMGT conventions from the conserved cysteine to phenylalanine. Clonality was computed as 1 minus the Shannon entropy, with the entropy normalized by log2 of the number of productive unique TCRs. Whether scalp clones were CD4 or CD8 was inferred by matching scalp TCRbeta sequences against CD4 and CD8 repertoires sorted from blood. TCRdb took over this immuneACCESS table, retaining in-frame rearrangements with V and J assigned. Such tables are incomplete; in checked studies, under half of the missing clones stem from an unresolved V gene, and the remainder is unexplained. V and J calls and clone size follow that table, whereas D and trimming were derived from the DNA. Recorded for this sample are 69,000 or so clones; roughly 60% of them occurred a single time. Roughly a sixth of the sample is in the top ten clones.

The sample in question was CD8+ T cells sorted from blood, obtained at week 0. The rearrangement combines TRBV5-6 with TRBJ2-3, with 12 bases in between that match TRBD1. This TCR was sampled from a human donor with alopecia areata. In nucleotides, the sequence is TGTGCCAGCAGCGGAGGGACAGGGGGCCTCACAGATACGCAGTATTTT. This gives the protein CASSGGTGGLTDTQYF.